This note documents a single TCR beta chain sequence. Its specificity is unknown. The PCR employed 60 Vbeta primers together with 13 Jbeta primers. Libraries were prepared by immunoSEQ multiplex PCR; TCRdb keeps only in-frame clonotypes and omits some of them. The sample lists some 150,000 clones, approximately 78% seen once, with 6.5% to 7.5% in the top ten. The CDR3 spans 17 residues. V lost 2 bases and J lost 3; bases outside the gene matches: 13. Germline-derived CDR1 and CDR2 are LNHNV and YYDKDF (reference sequence). The data were obtained in a study of cytomegalovirus exposure and HLA in healthy donors. Study-level findings and limits: Exclusion as indistinguishable affected some V segments, including TRBV6-2 and TRBV6-3.

The chain joins TRBV15 to TRBJ2-7; 7 bases agree with TRBD2. Sequenced sample: PBMCs. The receptor was derived from a woman aged 30 to 39 in good health and CMV-seropositive. The CDR3 sequence: CATSRPRVAGDSYEQYF. Written as DNA, the CDR3 is TGTGCCACCAGCAGACCTAGGGTGGCGGGGGATAGCTACGAGCAGTACTTC.